Following are 3 T cell receptor beta chains from one sample sequenced in a study of spatial heterogeneity in lung cancer. TCRdb ran MiXCR on the 5' RACE reads and lists one entry per CDR3 protein. This table holds around 60,000 distinct CDR3 sequences, 7.5% to 8.5% found once. The time point here: sample taken at primary tumor resection. Unsorted whole RNA of tumor, nontumor lung or frozen PBMC was sequenced. The specimen was PBMCs, collected at surgery. These receptor sequences come from a female donor with early-stage non-small cell lung cancer.

This clonotype appeared a few times. The chain couples TRBV7-3 to TRBJ2-3; a weak D match, TRBD1 (5 bases). Germline V gene lookup returns CDR1 SGHTA and CDR2 FQGTGA. The CDR3 extends over 14 amino acids. V was shortened by 10 bases and J by 0 bases, with 14 bases between the two germline ends. The CDR3 loop is CATRVVGSTDTQYF. CDR3 in DNA: TGTGCCACCAGGGTCGTGGGGAGCACAGATACGCAGTATTTT.

This clonotype has a count of ten or more. CDR3 in amino acids: CASSPQAWGNQPQHF. Here the CDR3 DNA reads TGTGCCAGCAGTCCACAGGCCTGGGGCAATCAGCCCCAGCATTTT. The chain joins TRBV6-5 to TRBJ1-5; D possibly corresponds to TRBD1 (5 bases). Germline CDR1 is MNHEY and CDR2 is SVGAGI. V gave up 5 bases and J gave up 2 bases, with 13 bases separating them. This CDR3 has 15 amino acids.

This clonotype showed up many times. The DNA for the CDR3 is TGTGCCAGCAGTGACCCCAAAACAGGGACGGGAGACTATGGCTACACCTTC. Protein product: CASSDPKTGTGDYGYTF. The chain is built from TRBV25-1 and TRBJ1-2, with D perhaps TRBD1 (6 bases). Trimming took off 3 bases at V and 3 bases at J, with 20 bases between the two ends. This CDR3 comprises 17 residues. Germline V gene sequence: CDR1 MGHDK, CDR2 SYGVNS.